The present T cell receptor beta chain was sequenced within a study of blood T cell repertoires in COVID-19. As for the study in general: PBMCs, B-cell-depleted T cells, or T cells provided the cDNA or gDNA that made up the material.

During active infection, Seattle patients enrolled and were then monitored through disease. The CDR3 loop spans 17 amino acids. Germline lookup yields CDR1 MGHRA and CDR2 YSYEKL. V trimming: 0 bases; J trimming: 7 bases; junction bases outside the gene matches: 7. Here immunoSEQ multiplex PCR was the method, and the copy in TCRdb shows in-frame clones only, minus some. The sample includes roughly 200,000 clones, roughly 81% of them seen just once. Input material: peripheral blood. This chain links TRBV4-1 with TRBJ2-2; TRBD2 aligns across 11 bases. The receptor was isolated from a woman over 75 with COVID-19, enrolled during active disease. CDR3 loop: CASSQEGSGRAGGELFF. DNA for the CDR3: TGCGCCAGCAGCCAAGAAGGTAGCGGGAGGGCCGGCGGGGAGCTGTTTTTT.